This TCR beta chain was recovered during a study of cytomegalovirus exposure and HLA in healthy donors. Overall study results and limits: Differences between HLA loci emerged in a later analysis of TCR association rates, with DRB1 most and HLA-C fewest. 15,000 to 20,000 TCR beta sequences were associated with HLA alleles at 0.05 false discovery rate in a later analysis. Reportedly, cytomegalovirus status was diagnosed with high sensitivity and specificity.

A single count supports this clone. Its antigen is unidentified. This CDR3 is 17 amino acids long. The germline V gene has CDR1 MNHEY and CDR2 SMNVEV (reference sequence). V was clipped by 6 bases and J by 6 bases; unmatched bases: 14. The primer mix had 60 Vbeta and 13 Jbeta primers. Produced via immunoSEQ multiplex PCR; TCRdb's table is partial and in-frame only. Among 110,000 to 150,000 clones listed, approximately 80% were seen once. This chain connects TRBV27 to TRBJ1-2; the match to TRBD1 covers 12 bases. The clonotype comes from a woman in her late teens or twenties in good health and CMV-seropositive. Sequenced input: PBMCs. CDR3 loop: CASRQRRDRGRWNGYTF. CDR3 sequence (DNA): TGTGCCAGCAGGCAAAGGCGGGACAGGGGGCGTTGGAATGGCTACACCTTC.